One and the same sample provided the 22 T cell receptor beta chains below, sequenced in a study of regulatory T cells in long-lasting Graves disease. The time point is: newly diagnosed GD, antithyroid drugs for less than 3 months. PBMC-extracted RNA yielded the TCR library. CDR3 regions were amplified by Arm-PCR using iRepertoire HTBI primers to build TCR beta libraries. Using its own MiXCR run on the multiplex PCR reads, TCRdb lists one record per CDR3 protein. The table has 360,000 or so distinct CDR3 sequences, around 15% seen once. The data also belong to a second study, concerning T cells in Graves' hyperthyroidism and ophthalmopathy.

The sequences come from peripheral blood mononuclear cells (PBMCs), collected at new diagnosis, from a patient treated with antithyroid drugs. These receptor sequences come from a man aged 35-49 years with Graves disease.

The CDR3 DNA is TGCGCCAGCAGCCAATTTAAAGCCCCGGGGGTCCCCTCCTACGAGCAGTACTTC. Its protein is CASSQFKAPGVPSYEQYF. This chain uses TRBV4-3 with TRBJ2-7; possible D gene TRBD2, 6 bases. Trimming left V 2 bases short and J 0 bases short, with 20 bases between. CDR3 length equals 18 residues. CDR1 and CDR2 (germline): LGHNA, YSLEER.

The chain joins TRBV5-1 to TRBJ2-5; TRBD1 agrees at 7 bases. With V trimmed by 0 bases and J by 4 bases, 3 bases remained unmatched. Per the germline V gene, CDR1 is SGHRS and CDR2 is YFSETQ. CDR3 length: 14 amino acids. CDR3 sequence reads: CASSLEQGLETQYF. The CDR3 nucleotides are TGCGCCAGCAGCTTGGAACAGGGGCTAGAGACCCAGTACTTC.

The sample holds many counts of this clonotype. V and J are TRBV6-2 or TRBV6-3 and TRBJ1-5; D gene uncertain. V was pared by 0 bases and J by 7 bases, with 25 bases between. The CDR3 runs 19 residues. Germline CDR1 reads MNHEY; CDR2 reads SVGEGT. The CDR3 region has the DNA TGTGCCAGCAGTTACTCGAATAGGCCGTCACCGACAACTCTACAGCCCCAGCATTTT. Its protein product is CASSYSNRPSPTTLQPQHF.

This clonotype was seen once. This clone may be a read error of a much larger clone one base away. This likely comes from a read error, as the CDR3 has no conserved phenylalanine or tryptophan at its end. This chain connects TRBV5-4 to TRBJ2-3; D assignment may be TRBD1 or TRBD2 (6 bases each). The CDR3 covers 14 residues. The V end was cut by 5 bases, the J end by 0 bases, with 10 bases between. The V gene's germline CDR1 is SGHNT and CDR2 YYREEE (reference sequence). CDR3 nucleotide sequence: TGTGCCAGCAGGGGGGGCCGAAGCACAGATACGCAGTATTCT. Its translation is CASRGGRSTDTQYS.

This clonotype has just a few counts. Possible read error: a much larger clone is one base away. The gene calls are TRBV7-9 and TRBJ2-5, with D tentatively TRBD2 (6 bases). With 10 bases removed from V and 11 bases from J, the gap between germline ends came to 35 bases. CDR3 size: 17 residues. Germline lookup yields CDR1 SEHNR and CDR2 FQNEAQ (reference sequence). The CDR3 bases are TGTGCCACCACCTCGGGAAGCGGGTCCAGCTCCTACAATGAGCAGTACTTC. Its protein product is CATTSGSGSSSYNEQYF.

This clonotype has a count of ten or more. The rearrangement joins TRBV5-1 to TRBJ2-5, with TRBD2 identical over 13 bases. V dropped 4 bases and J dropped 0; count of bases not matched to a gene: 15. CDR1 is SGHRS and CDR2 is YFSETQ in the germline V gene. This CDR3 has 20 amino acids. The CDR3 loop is CASSHYPTSGGGRYQETQYF. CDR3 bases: TGCGCCAGCAGCCACTACCCCACTAGCGGGGGGGGAAGGTACCAAGAGACCCAGTACTTC.

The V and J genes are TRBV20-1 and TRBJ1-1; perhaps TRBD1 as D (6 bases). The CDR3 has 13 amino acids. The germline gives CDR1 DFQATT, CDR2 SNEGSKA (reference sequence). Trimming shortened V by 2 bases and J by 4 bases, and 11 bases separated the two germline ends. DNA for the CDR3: TGCAGTGCTAGACGGGGGGGGGCCACTGAAGCTTTCTTT. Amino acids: CSARRGGATEAFF.

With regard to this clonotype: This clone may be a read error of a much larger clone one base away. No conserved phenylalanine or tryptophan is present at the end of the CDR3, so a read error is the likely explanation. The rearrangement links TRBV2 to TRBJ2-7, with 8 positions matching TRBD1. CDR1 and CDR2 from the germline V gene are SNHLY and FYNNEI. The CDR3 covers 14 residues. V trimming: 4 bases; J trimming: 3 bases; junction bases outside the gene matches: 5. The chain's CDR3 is CASSARTGIYEQYL. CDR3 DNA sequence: TGTGCCAGCAGTGCCCGGACAGGGATCTACGAGCAGTACCTC.

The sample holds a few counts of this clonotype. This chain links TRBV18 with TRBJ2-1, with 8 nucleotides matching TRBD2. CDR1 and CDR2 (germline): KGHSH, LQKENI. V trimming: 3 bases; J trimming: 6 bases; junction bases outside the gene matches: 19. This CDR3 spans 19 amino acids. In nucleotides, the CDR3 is TGTGCCAGCTCACCTGGTCTGCGGGGGGTCGCACGCACCATCAATGAGCAGTTCTTC. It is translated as CASSPGLRGVARTINEQFF.

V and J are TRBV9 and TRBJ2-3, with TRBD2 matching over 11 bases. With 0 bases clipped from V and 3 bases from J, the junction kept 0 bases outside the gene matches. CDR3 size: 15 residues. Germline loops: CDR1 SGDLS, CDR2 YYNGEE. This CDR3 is CASSVGLAGTDTQYF. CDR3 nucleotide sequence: TGTGCCAGCAGCGTAGGACTAGCGGGGACAGATACGCAGTATTTT. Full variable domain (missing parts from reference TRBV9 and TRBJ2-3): DSGVTQTPKHLITATGQRVTLRCSPRSGDLSVYWYQQSLDQGLQFLIQYYNGEERAKGNILERFSAQQFPDLHSELNLSSLELGDSALYFCASSVGLAGTDTQYFGPGTRLTVL.

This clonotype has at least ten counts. CDR3 in amino acids: CASTVGDFNYGYTF. CDR3 sequence (DNA): TGTGCCAGCACCGTTGGGGACTTCAACTATGGCTACACCTTC. V gene TRBV6-4 combines with J gene TRBJ1-2, with TRBD1 as a possible D gene (5 bases). Trimming pared 7 bases from V and 2 bases from J, leaving 14 bases between. Germline CDR1 is MRHNA and CDR2 is SNTAGT. The CDR3 is 14 residues long.

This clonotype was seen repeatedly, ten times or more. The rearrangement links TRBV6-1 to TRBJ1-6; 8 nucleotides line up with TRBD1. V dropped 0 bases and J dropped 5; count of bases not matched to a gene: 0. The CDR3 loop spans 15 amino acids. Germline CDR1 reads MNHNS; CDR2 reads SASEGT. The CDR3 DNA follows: TGTGCCAGCAGTGAAGCGACAGGGGATAATTCACCCCTCCACTTT. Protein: CASSEATGDNSPLHF.

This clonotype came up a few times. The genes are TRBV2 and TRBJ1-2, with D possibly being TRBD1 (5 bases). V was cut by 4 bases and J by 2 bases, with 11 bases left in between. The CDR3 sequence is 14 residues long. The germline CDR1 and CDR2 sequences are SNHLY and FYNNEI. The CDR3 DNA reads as TGTGCCAGCAGTGTTCGGGACGACAACTATGGCTACACCTTC. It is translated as CASSVRDDNYGYTF.

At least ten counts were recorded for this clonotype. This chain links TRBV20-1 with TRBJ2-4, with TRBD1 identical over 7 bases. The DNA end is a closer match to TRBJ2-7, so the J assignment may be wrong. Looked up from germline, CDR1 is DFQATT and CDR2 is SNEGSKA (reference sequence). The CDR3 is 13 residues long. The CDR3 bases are TGCAGTGGCCTAGGACAGGACACCTACGAGCAGTACTTC. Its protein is CSGLGQDTYEQYF.

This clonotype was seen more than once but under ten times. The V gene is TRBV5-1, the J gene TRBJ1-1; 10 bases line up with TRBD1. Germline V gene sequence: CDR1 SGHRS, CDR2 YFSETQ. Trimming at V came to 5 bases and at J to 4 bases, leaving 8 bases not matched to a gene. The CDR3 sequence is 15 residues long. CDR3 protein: CASSTARTGGTEAFF. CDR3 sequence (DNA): TGCGCCAGCAGTACCGCCAGGACAGGGGGCACTGAAGCTTTCTTT.

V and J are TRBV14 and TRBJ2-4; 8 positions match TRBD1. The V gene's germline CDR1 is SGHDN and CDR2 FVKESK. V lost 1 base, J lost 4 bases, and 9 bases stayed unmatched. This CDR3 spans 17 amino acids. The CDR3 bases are TGTGCCAGCAGCCAAGGTTTCCGAGGACAGGGAAAAAACATTCAGTACTTC. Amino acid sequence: CASSQGFRGQGKNIQYF.

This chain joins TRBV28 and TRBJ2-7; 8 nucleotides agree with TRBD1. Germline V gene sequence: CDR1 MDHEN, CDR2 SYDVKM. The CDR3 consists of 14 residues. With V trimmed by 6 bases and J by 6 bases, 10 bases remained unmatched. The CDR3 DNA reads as TGTGCCAGCAGCCGCCCGCGACAGGGGTCCGAGCAGTACTTC. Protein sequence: CASSRPRQGSEQYF. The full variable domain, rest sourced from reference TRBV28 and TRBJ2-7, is DVKVTQSSRYLVKRTGEKVFLECVQDMDHENMFWYRQDPGLGLRLIYFSYDVKMKEKGDIPEGYSVSREKKERFSLILESASTNQTSMYLCASSRPRQGSEQYFGPGTRLTVT.

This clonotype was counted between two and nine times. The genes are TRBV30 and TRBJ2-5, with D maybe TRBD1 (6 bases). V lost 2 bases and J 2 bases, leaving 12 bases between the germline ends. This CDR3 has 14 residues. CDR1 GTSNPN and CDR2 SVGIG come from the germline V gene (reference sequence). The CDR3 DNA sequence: TGTGCCTGGAGTAATGGACAGCCGCAAGAGACCCAGTACTTC. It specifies CAWSNGQPQETQYF.

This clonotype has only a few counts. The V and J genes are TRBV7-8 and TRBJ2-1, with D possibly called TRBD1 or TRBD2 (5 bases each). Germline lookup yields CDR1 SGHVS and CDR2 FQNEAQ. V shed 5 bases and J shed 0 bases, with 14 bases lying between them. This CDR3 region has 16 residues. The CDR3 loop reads CASSPRGESSYNEQFF. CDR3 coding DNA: TGTGCCAGCAGCCCTAGGGGAGAGAGCTCCTACAATGAGCAGTTCTTC. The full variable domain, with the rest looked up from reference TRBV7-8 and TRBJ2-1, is GAGVSQSPRYKVAKRGQDVALRCDPISGHVSLFWYQQALGQGPEFLTYFQNEAQLDKSGLPSDRFFAERPEGSVSTLKIQRTQQEDSAVYLCASSPRGESSYNEQFFGPGTRLTVL.

The chain's CDR3 is CASSIPQRSKNIQYF. The CDR3 DNA follows: TGTGCCAGTAGTATACCCCAGAGATCCAAAAACATTCAGTACTTC. The rearrangement links TRBV19 to TRBJ2-4; D gene uncertain. The CDR3 runs to 15 residues. Germline values: CDR1 LNHDA, CDR2 SQIVND (reference sequence). Deletions cut 2 bases from V and 2 bases from J, with 10 bases between.

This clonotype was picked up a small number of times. CDR3 sequence reads: CASSVGPPRGSTGELFF. Here the CDR3 DNA reads TGTGCCAGCAGCGTAGGGCCGCCTAGGGGGAGCACCGGGGAGCTGTTTTTT. This rearrangement joins TRBV9 to TRBJ2-2; tentative D call: TRBD1 (6 bases). The germline gives CDR1 SGDLS, CDR2 YYNGEE. V was shortened by 0 bases and J by 4 bases, with 16 bases between the two germline ends. CDR3 size: 17 residues.

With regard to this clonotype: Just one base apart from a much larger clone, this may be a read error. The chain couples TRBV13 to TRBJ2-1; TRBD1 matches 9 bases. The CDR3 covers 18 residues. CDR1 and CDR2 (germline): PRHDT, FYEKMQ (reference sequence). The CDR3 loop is CASSIDNRGPLSCNEQFF. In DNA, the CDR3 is TGTGCCAGCAGCATCGATAACAGGGGGCCTCTTTCCTGCAATGAGCAGTTCTTC.